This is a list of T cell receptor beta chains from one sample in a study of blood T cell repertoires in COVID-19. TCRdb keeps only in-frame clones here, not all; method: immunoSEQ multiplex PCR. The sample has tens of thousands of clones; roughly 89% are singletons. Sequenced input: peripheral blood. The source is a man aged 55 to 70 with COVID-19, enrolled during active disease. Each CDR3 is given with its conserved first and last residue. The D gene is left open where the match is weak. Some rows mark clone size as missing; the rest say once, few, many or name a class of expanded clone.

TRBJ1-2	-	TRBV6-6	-	TGTGCCAGCAGTTACCCGACAGTTAACTATGGCTACACCTTC	CASSYPTVNYGYTF
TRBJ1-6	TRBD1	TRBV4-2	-	TGTGCCAGCAGCCACCCGTCGGGACAGGGCTATTCACCCCTCCACTTT	CASSHPSGQGYSPLHF
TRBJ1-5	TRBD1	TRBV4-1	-	TGCGCCAGCAGCCAAGGACAGGGGAGTAAGCCCCAGCATTTT	CASSQGQGSKPQHF
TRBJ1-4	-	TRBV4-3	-	TGCGCCAGCAGCCAAGATACCCAGGGGAGTGAAAAACTGTTTTTT	CASSQDTQGSEKLFF
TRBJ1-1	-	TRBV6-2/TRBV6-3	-	TGTGCCAGCAGCGGAGGCACAGTAGCTTTCTTT	CASSGGTVAFF
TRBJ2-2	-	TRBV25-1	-	TGTGCCAGCAGTGCCCCCAACGGGGATAACGGGGAGCTGTTTTTT	CASSAPNGDNGELFF
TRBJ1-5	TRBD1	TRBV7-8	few	TGTGCCAGCAGCCTAGGCGGGACAGAAGGCGATCAGCCCCAGCATTTT	CASSLGGTEGDQPQHF
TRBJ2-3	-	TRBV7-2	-	TGTGCCAGCAGCCCCAATGTAGCCGATACGCAGTATTTT	CASSPNVADTQYF
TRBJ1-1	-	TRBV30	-	TGTGCCTGGGGGAGGGTTGAGGCTTTCTTT	CAWGRVEAFF
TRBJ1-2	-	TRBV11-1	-	TGTGCCAGCAGCCCAAGCGGGGGGCCGGGAGGCTACACCTTC	CASSPSGGPGGYTF
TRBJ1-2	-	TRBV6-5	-	TGTGCCAGCAATTACGGGGGGGGCGCTTTGTCGGGCTACACCTTC	CASNYGGGALSGYTF
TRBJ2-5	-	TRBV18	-	TGTGCCAGCTCACCATCCAGGAAAGAGACCCAGTACTTC	CASSPSRKETQYF
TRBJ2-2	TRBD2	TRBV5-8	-	TGTGCCAGCAGAATGACTAGCTTAAACACCGGGGAGCTGTTTTTT	CASRMTSLNTGELFF
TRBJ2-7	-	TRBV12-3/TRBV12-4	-	TGTGCCAGCAGTTTTTCCGGTCCCTACGAGCAGTACTTC	CASSFSGPYEQYF
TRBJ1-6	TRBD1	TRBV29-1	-	TGCAGCGTTACCGACAGGGAAGAAAATTCACCCCTCCACTTT	CSVTDREENSPLHF
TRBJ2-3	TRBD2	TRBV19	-	TGTGCCAGTAGTATAGGTCTAGCGGGAGGGGAAGATACGCAGTATTTT	CASSIGLAGGEDTQYF
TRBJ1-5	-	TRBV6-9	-	TGTGCCAGCAGTTATTCGCCTTGCGGCAATCAGCCCCAGCATTTT	CASSYSPCGNQPQHF
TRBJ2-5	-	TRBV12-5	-	TGTGCTAGTGGTTTGGCACAATTAAACCAAGAGACCCAGTACTTC	CASGLAQLNQETQYF
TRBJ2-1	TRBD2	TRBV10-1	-	TGCGCCAGCAGGACAGGACTAGCGGGAACCTACAATGAGCAGTTCTTC	CASRTGLAGTYNEQFF
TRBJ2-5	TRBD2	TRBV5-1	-	TGCGCCAGCGGTTCGAGACTAGCGGAAGAGACCCAGTACTTC	CASGSRLAEETQYF
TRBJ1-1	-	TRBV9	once	TGTGCCAGCAGCGGAAACAGGGTCACGAACACTGAAGCTTTCTTT	CASSGNRVTNTEAFF
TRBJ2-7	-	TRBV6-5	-	TGTGCCAGCAGTTATTCGGGAGACGAGCAGTACTTC	CASSYSGDEQYF
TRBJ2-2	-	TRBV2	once	TGTGCCAGCAACGCTCCCCTTACAAGCGGGGAGCTGTTTTTT	CASNAPLTSGELFF
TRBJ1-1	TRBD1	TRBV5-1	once	TGCGCCAGCAGCTTTGGGACAGGACAAATGAACACTGAAGCTTTCTTT	CASSFGTGQMNTEAFF
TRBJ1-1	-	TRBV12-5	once	TGTGCTAGTGGTTCCGGACAGCCGAACACTGAAGCTTTCTTT	CASGSGQPNTEAFF
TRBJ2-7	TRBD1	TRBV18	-	TGTGCCAGCTCACCCGGGACAGGGGGCGCCTACGAGCAGTACTTC	CASSPGTGGAYEQYF
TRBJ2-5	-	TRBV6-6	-	TGTGCCAGCAGTTACGGCAGGGGAGGGGAGACCCAGTACTTC	CASSYGRGGETQYF
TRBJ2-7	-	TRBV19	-	TGTGCCAGTAGTGAGCCAGACACCTACGAGCAGTACTTC	CASSEPDTYEQYF
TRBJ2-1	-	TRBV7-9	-	TGTGCCAGCAGCTTAGAAGACTACAGGGATGAGCAGTTCTTC	CASSLEDYRDEQFF
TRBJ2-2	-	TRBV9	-	TGTGCCAGCAGCGTAGTAGCGGAGGCGGGCACCGGGGAGCTGTTTTTT	CASSVVAEAGTGELFF
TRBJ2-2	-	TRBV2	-	TGTGCCAGCAGTAAGGACAAGAACACCGGGGAGCTGTTTTTT	CASSKDKNTGELFF
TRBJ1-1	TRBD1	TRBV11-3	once	TGTGCCAGCAGCTCACACAGGGGCTTAGTGAACACTGAAGCTTTCTTT	CASSSHRGLVNTEAFF
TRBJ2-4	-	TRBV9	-	TGTGCCAGCAGCTCCCATCAGGACACGGGCATTCAGTACTTC	CASSSHQDTGIQYF
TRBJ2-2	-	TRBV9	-	TGTGCCAGCAGCGTAGTTGGAGGTTTTACGAACACCGGGGAGCTGTTTTTT	CASSVVGGFTNTGELFF
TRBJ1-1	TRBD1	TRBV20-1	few	TGCAGTGCTACGGGACAGAGAGCTTTCTTT	CSATGQRAFF
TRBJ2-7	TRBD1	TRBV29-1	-	TGCAGCGTAGCATTTTTGGGGACAGGGGAAGAGCAGTACTTC	CSVAFLGTGEEQYF
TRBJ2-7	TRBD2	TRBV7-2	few	TGTGCCAGCAGCCGGGGACTAGCTATTTACGAGCAGTACTTC	CASSRGLAIYEQYF